This T cell receptor beta chain was documented in a study of technical replicates of blood from a handful of donors. Trimming removed 6 bases from V and 2 bases from J; junction bases left unmatched: 6. From germline, CDR1 is MNHNS and CDR2 SASEGT. This CDR3 comprises 15 residues. The table came from immunoSEQ multiplex PCR; TCRdb's copy has only in-frame clones and leaves some out. The sample lists fewer than 15,000 clones, roughly 77% occurring once. This sequence originates from a human donor in good health. Sequencing input: PBMCs. The chain is built from TRBV6-1 and TRBJ2-3, with 9 bases lining up with TRBD1. CDR3 sequence: CASRSGTGNTDTQYF. CDR3 nucleotide sequence: TGTGCCAGCAGGTCCGGGACAGGGAACACAGATACGCAGTATTTT.